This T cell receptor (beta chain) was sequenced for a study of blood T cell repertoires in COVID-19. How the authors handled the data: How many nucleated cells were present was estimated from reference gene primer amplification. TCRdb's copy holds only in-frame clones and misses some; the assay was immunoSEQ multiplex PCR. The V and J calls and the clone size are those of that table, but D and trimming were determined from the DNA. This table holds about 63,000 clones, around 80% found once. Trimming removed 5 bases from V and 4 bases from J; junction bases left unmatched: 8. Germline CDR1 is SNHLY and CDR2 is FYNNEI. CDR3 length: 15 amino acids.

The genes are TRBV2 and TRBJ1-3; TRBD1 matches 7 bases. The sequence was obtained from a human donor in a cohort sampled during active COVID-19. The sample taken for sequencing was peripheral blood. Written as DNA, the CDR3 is TGTGCCAGCAGTCCGACAGGGAGTGACGGAAACACCATATATTTT. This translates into CASSPTGSDGNTIYF.